This T cell receptor beta chain appears in the sequencing data of a study of CXCR3-negative and CXCR3-positive naive CD8 T cells (dated by TCRdb to the late 2010s). Regarding the study in general: In total, around 140 million TRB reads were obtained, corresponding to roughly 1.5 +/- 0.3 million reads per library. Diversity and physicochemical repertoire analyses covered some ten donors pooled from two independent experiments. The TRBV-TRBJ cluster analysis covered naive subsets from about five donors and memory cells from 3 donors.

Overall study results and their limits: Repertoire diversity was comparably high in both naive subsets but much lower in memory CD8+ T cells. Because surface CD5, which has been linked to self-reactivity in mice, was comparable between naive subsets, TCR interaction strength was also inferred from TRB CDR3 physicochemical properties. Naive CXCR3-negative and CXCR3-positive cells from the same donor showed similar TRBV-TRBJ usage, whereas memory cells showed distinct patterns. TRB CDR3s from CXCR3-positive naive cells showed higher hydrophobicity (lower Kidera factor 4), lower energy, and higher strength and volume indices than CXCR3-negative naive cells. Freshly isolated PBMCs were used for most assays because CXCR3 expression partially decreased after cryopreservation.

The sample was run on a NextSeq 550. The Human TCR Profiling Kit (MiLaboratory) was used to prepare UMI-labeled 5' RACE TRB cDNA libraries. cDNA synthesis used the entire amount of extracted RNA, and PCR amplification then used the entire amount of cDNA produced. The libraries were made side by side, with each library going through the same number of PCR cycles. The paper's processing steps were these. MIGEC and MiXCR extracted about 53,000 +/- 10,000 unique UMI-labeled TRB cDNA molecules per library, requiring at least two reads per UMI. Each library averaged around 40,000 +/- 10,000 functional in-frame TRB CDR3 nucleotide clonotypes without stop codons. Diversity metrics, including normalized Shannon-Wiener and Chao1, were computed in VDJtools after downsampling to 5000 UMI-labeled TRB molecules per sample. Clonotype-size-weighted physicochemical properties of the central five CDR3 residues (interaction energy, strength, volume and Kidera factor 4) were computed in VDJtools. TCRdb reprocessed the reads, and each CDR3 protein sequence is entered once, without DNA. These V and J calls derive from TCRdb rather than the authors' analysis. The record for this sample contains 75,000 or so distinct CDR3 sequences. The top ten clonotypes cover 1.5% to 2% of the sample.

CDR1 and CDR2, looked up from the germline V gene, are SQVTM and ANQGSEA. Counted from cysteine to phenylalanine, this CDR3 has 12 amino acids. The protein alone is recorded here. About this clonotype: It has no known antigen specificity.

Each CD8+ T cell subset was flow-sorted in triplicate, and 300,000 cells per subset were placed directly into RLT lysis buffer. To exclude memory contaminants, naive CD8+ T cells were stringently defined as CD45RO-CCR7+CD27+CD95-. Standard density gradient centrifugation was used to isolate peripheral blood mononuclear cells from buffy coats. A FACSAria III was used to flow-sort naive CD8+ T cells into CXCR3-negative and CXCR3-positive populations. Total RNA was extracted from sorted cells using an RNeasy Mini Kit. The clonotype was recovered from a human donor in good health. Some clones in this sample may be carry-over from other donors' samples. This chain joins TRBV29-1 to TRBJ2-2. Material: naive CXCR3- CD8+ T cells from blood. This specimen's cell subset or site label, interpreted: CD45RO-CCR7+CD27+CD95- naive CD8+ T cells lacking CXCR3 (TNR3-). The CDR3 amino acid sequence is: CSVDRNTGELFF.